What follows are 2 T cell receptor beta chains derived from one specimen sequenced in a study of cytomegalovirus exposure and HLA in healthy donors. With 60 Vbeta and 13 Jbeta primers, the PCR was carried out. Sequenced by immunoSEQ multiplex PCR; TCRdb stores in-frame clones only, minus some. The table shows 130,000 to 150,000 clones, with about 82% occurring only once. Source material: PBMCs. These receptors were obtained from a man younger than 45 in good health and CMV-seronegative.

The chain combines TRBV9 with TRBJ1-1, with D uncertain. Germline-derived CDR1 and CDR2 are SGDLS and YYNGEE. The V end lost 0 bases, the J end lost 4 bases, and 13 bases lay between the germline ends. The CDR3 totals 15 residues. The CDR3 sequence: CASSVADLPGTEAFF. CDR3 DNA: TGTGCCAGCAGCGTAGCGGACTTACCAGGCACTGAAGCTTTCTTT.

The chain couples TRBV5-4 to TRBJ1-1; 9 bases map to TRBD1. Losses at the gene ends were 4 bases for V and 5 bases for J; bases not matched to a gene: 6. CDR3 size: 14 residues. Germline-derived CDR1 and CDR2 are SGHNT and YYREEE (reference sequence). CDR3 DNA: TGTGCCAGCAGCCTAGGGACAGGGCGGACTGAAGCTTTCTTT. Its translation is CASSLGTGRTEAFF.